The clone carrying this TCR beta chain was observed a single time. This specimen belongs to a study of blood T cell repertoires in COVID-19. Turning to the study itself: T cells, B-cell-depleted T cells, or PBMCs provided the cDNA or gDNA that served as material.

Participants spanned ages roughly 18 to 95 years and resided in some 22 US areas. Assignments of participants to cohorts depended upon their own reported clinical history. As processed by the authors: Nucleated cell counts were estimated from reference gene primer amplification. Assay: immunoSEQ multiplex PCR; the TCRdb copy retains only in-frame clones and omits some. D and trimming come from the DNA, and the V and J calls and clone size come from that table. Among 200,000 to 250,000 clones, 84% were seen once, and the ten largest hold under 2%. CDR1 SEHNR and CDR2 FQNEAQ come from the germline V gene (reference sequence). V gave up 3 bases and J gave up 2 bases; unmatched junction bases: 3. CDR3 length equals 14 residues.

The sequence derives from a man aged 55 to 69 who had recovered from COVID-19. This chain connects TRBV7-9 to TRBJ2-7, with TRBD1 identical over 8 bases. The sample taken for sequencing was PBMCs or T cells enriched from blood (not recorded which). CDR3 bases: TGTGCCAGCAGCTTCCCGGACAGGGCCTACGAGCAGTACTTC. It yields the protein CASSFPDRAYEQYF.